This record concerns one TCR beta chain sequence. What it recognizes is unknown. These data belong to a study of CD8 T cells in ankylosing spondylitis. Points from the study as a whole: Researchers reportedly found disease-linked clones significantly enriched in matched ankylosing spondylitis synovial fluid.

Scientists made TCR beta libraries using quantitative 5'-RACE with molecular barcodes. TCRdb recomputed calls from the 5' RACE reads with MiXCR, one row per CDR3 protein. The sample records hundreds of thousands of distinct CDR3 sequences, approximately 22% being singletons. The receptor's source is a male donor with ankylosing spondylitis or in good health (not recorded which). The sample consisted of blood, either unsorted or a sorted T cell fraction (not recorded which).

CDR3 coding DNA: TGTGCCAGCAGCCAAACCTTAGGAGACGAGCAGTACTTC. This codes for CASSQTLGDEQYF. The J gene is TRBJ2-7, the V gene TRBV3-1; D is uncertain. CDR1 is LGHDT, CDR2 YNNKEL, per germline (reference sequence). V lost 2 bases, J lost 5 bases, and 10 bases lay in between. The CDR3 totals 13 residues.